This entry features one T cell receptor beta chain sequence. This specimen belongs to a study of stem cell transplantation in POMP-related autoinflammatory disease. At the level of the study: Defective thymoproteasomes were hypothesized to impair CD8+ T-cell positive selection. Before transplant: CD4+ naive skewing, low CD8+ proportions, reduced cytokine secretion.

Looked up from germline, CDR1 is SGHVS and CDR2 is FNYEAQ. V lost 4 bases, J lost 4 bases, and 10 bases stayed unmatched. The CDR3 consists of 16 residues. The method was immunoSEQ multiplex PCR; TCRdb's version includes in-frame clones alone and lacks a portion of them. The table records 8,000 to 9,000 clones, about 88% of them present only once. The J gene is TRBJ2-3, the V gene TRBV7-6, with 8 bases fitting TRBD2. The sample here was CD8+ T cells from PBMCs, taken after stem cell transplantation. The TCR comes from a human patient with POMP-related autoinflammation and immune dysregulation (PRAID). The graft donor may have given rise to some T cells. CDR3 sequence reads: CASSYRVGREADTQYF. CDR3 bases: TGTGCCAGCAGCTATAGAGTCGGGAGGGAGGCAGATACGCAGTATTTT.